This record concerns one T cell receptor delta chain sequence. TCRdb reran clone calling via CATT on the reads. The table has 10,000 or so delta-chain clones, 20% to 25% seen once. The data originate from a study of gamma-delta chains in newborns, infants, children. Study in general: Innate gammadelta T cells reportedly expand polyclonally right after birth, driven by microbial exposure, per the title.

Between the trimmed V and J ends, which lost 3 bases and 3 bases, there was a span of 17 bases. The germline V gene encodes CDR1 TVYSNPD and CDR2 GDNSRS (reference sequence). The CDR3 length is 14 residues. The receptor's source is a child who was a newborn, infant or young child, either healthy, febrile or measles-vaccinated (not recorded which). This sequence joins TRDV3 and TRDJ1; D not resolved. Material: blood. The CDR3 bases are TGTGCCTTAAACCCCTTAACGCCGGCCGATAAACTCATCTTT. Encoded protein: CALNPLTPADKLIF.